The 25 T cell receptor beta chains below were found in one sample sequenced in a study of T cell repertoires in cytomegalovirus infection. No antigen has been identified for these receptors. TCRdb analysed the reads with MiXCR anew, one entry per CDR3 protein. The profile shows 700,000 to 950,000 distinct CDR3 sequences, around a third of them singletons. The input for sequencing was cultured CD8+ T cells from PBMCs, taken from culture after CMV antigen stimulation. The receptors were gathered from a human donor in good health (CMV status not recorded). Some clones in this sample may be carry-over from other donors' samples.

This clonotype occurred a few times. The chain links TRBV7-6 to TRBJ2-5, with 7 nucleotides matching TRBD1. Trimming took 6 bases from V and 5 from J; bases not matched to a gene: 3. The CDR3 sequence is 12 residues long. The V gene's germline CDR1 is SGHVS and CDR2 FNYEAQ. The CDR3 region is CASRGGHETQYF. The CDR3 coding sequence is TGTGCCAGCAGAGGGGGCCATGAGACCCAGTACTTC.

This clonotype was counted many times. V gene TRBV12-3 or TRBV12-4 combines with J gene TRBJ1-1; no clear D gene. There are 18 residues in the CDR3. V lost 3 bases to trimming and J lost 4 bases, with 24 bases between them. The CDR3 here is CASSFFLSLPSSGTEAFF. In DNA, the CDR3 is TGTGCCAGCAGTTTTTTCCTAAGCCTTCCCTCGTCCGGCACTGAAGCTTTCTTT.

This rearrangement joins TRBV6-1 to TRBJ1-2, with a possible D match to TRBD1 (6 bases). CDR1 is MNHNS and CDR2 is SASEGT in the germline V gene. V lost 6 bases and J lost 7, with 24 bases in between. This CDR3 has 16 amino acids. The CDR3: CASSPKGTGIVIGYTF. The CDR3 bases are TGTGCCAGCAGCCCAAAGGGAACAGGGATAGTTATTGGCTACACCTTC.

The chain carries TRBV4-3 and TRBJ2-1; D not certain. Germline V lookup: CDR1 LGHNA, CDR2 YSLEER. The V end lost 0 bases, the J end lost 0 bases, and 9 bases lay between the germline ends. CDR3 length: 16 amino acids. The CDR3 DNA reads TGCGCCAGCAGCCAAGATCTTAGGAGCTCCTACAATGAGCAGTTCTTC. Encoded protein: CASSQDLRSSYNEQFF.

V usage is TRBV6-1 and J usage is TRBJ2-7; possibly TRBD1 for D (5 bases). The germline V gene encodes CDR1 MNHNS and CDR2 SASEGT. Trimming took off 1 base at V and 6 bases at J, with 7 bases between the two ends. This CDR3 is built from 12 residues. CDR3 nucleotides: TGTGCCAGCAGTGAAGGACAGCTCGAGCAGTACGTC. As protein: CASSEGQLEQYV.

As to this clonotype: A junction end diverges from the germline sequence, so it may reflect a read error. The genes are TRBV7-6 and TRBJ2-5, with a possible D match to TRBD2 (5 bases). The CDR3 loop spans 16 amino acids. Looked up from germline, CDR1 is SGHVS and CDR2 is FNYEAQ. CDR3 sequence (DNA): TGTGCTAGCAGCCTACGGACTCGGGCGAGTATGGAGACCCAGTACTTC. Encoded protein: CASSLRTRASMETQYF.

The table lists this clonotype with a few counts. The genes are TRBV14 and TRBJ2-2, with TRBD2 as a possible D gene (6 bases). Deletions cut 4 bases from V and 0 bases from J, with 15 bases between. Germline lookup yields CDR1 SGHDN and CDR2 FVKESK. The CDR3 totals 17 residues. The CDR3 is CASSRAEGTANTGELFF. The CDR3 DNA sequence: TGTGCCAGCAGCCGAGCGGAGGGAACCGCGAACACCGGGGAGCTGTTTTTT.

The chain recombines TRBV10-2 with TRBJ1-1; D may be TRBD1 (5 bases). This CDR3 is built from 14 residues. V dropped 7 bases and J dropped 5 bases, with 17 bases sitting between them. Germline assignment: CDR1 WSHSY and CDR2 SAAADI. CDR3 sequence: CASKVGGEGTEAFF. The CDR3 DNA follows: TGCGCCAGCAAAGTAGGTGGGGAGGGGACTGAAGCTTTCTTT.

The gene calls are TRBV5-1 and TRBJ1-1, with D perhaps TRBD1 (6 bases). Trimming removed 4 bases from V and 3 bases from J, with 19 bases in between. Germline V gene sequence: CDR1 SGHRS, CDR2 YFSETQ. The CDR3 runs to 16 residues. The CDR3 DNA reads TGCGCCAGCAGCGTGGGGGGGGGCGGTCCTTACACTGAAGCTTTCTTT. Translated: CASSVGGGGPYTEAFF. The full variable domain, completed using reference TRBV5-1 and TRBJ1-1, is KAGVTQTPRYLIKTRGQQVTLSCSPISGHRSVSWYQQTPGQGLQFLFEYFSETQRNKGNFPGRFSGRQFSNSRSEMNVSTLELGDSALYLCASSVGGGGPYTEAFFGQGTRLTVV.

The sample holds a few counts of this clonotype. The chain recombines TRBV7-9 with TRBJ1-5, with D possibly matching TRBD1 (6 bases). CDR3 size: 15 residues. The V end lost 6 bases, the J end lost 4 bases, and 16 bases lay between the germline ends. In germline, CDR1 is SEHNR, CDR2 FQNEAQ (reference sequence). CDR3 nucleotide sequence: TGTGCCAGCAGTTATTCCGGGACAACAAATCAGCCCCAGCATTTT. Its protein is CASSYSGTTNQPQHF.

The chain uses TRBV7-8 and TRBJ1-5; D gene ambiguous. The CDR3 covers 12 residues. Germline CDR1 SGHVS, CDR2 FQNEAQ. Trimming left V 3 bases short and J 5 bases short, with 5 bases between. CDR3 in DNA: TGTGCCAGCAGCTTTTTCGATCAGCCCCAGCATTTT. It is translated as CASSFFDQPQHF.

This clonotype was observed a few times. The chain has TRBV7-9 and TRBJ2-1; D is possibly TRBD2 (7 bases). Between the trimmed V and J ends, which lost 5 bases and 0 bases, there was a span of 20 bases. This CDR3 contains 18 residues. The germline V gene has CDR1 SEHNR and CDR2 FQNEAQ (reference sequence). The CDR3 sequence: CASSRPGHGRTSYNEQFF. CDR3 DNA sequence: TGTGCCAGCAGCCGGCCGGGACACGGGAGGACCTCCTACAATGAGCAGTTCTTC.

The chain joins TRBV2 to TRBJ2-7, with 8 bases that match TRBD1. The V gene's germline CDR1 is SNHLY and CDR2 FYNNEI. CDR3 length equals 18 residues. V was pared by 3 bases and J by 0 bases, with 13 bases of the junction left unmatched. For the CDR3, the DNA is TGTGCCAGCAGTGAGACCCAAAGGGACAGGACCAGCTCCTACGAGCAGTACTTC. This encodes CASSETQRDRTSSYEQYF.

This clonotype was seen a few times. J is TRBJ2-1 and V is TRBV3-1; the match to TRBD1 covers 8 bases. Trimming at V came to 5 bases and at J to 0 bases, leaving 6 bases not matched to a gene. CDR1 and CDR2 from the germline V gene are LGHDT and YNNKEL (reference sequence). This CDR3 has 16 residues. The chain's CDR3 is CASSSWTGSSYNEQFF. The CDR3 DNA sequence: TGTGCCAGCAGCTCCTGGACAGGGAGCTCCTACAATGAGCAGTTCTTC.

About this clonotype itself: A read error may account for a junction end that differs from germline. CDR3 residues: CASNYPGTGRSEGYTF. The CDR3 DNA is TGTGCCAGCAATTACCCCGGGACAGGGAGGTCGGAGGGCTACACCTTC. The rearrangement joins TRBV6-6 to TRBJ1-2; 9 bases align to TRBD1. CDR3 length equals 16 residues. Germline V gene sequence: CDR1 MNHNY, CDR2 SVGAGI (reference sequence).

This clonotype was seen only a few times. The J gene is TRBJ1-1, the V gene TRBV12-3 or TRBV12-4, with 8 bases identical to TRBD1. The trim removed 6 bases at V and 9 bases at J, leaving 6 bases unmatched. The CDR3 is 12 residues long. CDR3 region: CASSLGQVQAFF. CDR3 sequence (DNA): TGTGCCAGCAGCCTGGGACAGGTCCAAGCTTTCTTT.

This clonotype has more than one count but fewer than ten. The genes are TRBV7-9 and TRBJ2-7; D ambiguous. The CDR3 runs 18 residues. Germline values: CDR1 SEHNR, CDR2 FQNEAQ (reference sequence). V was cut by 0 bases and J by 5 bases, with 23 bases left in between. This chain's CDR3 is CASSLAESRHPAVDEQYF. The CDR3 DNA sequence: TGTGCCAGCAGCTTAGCGGAATCTCGACATCCTGCTGTGGACGAGCAGTACTTC.

The V gene is TRBV11-2, the J gene TRBJ2-7; D might be TRBD1 (5 bases). The CDR3 runs 14 residues. Germline CDR1 SGHAT, CDR2 FQNNGV. Trimming removed 2 bases from V and 6 bases from J, with 14 bases in between. Here the CDR3 DNA reads TGTGCCAGCAGCTTACCCGGGCAGGGCCGCGAGCAGTACGTC. Its translation is CASSLPGQGREQYV.

This clonotype has more than one count but fewer than ten. The chain joins TRBV29-1 to TRBJ1-2; D not resolved. From germline, CDR1 is SQVTM and CDR2 ANQGSEA. There are 11 residues in the CDR3. Trimming cost V 4 bases and J 1 base, with 4 bases left between them. In nucleotides, the CDR3 is TGCAGCGTTGTTCTTAACTATGGCTACACCTTC. Its translation: CSVVLNYGYTF. Together with reference TRBV29-1 and TRBJ1-2, the CDR3 gives the full variable domain: SAVISQKPSRDICQRGTSLTIQCQVDSQVTMMFWYRQQPGQSLTLIATANQGSEATYESGFVIDKFPISRPNLTFSTLTVSNMSPEDSSIYLCSVVLNYGYTFGSGTRLTVV.

The chain recombines TRBV7-9 with TRBJ2-7, with 11 bases matching TRBD1. Per germline, CDR1 SEHNR and CDR2 FQNEAQ (reference sequence). J gave up 5 bases and V 4 bases, and 4 bases lay outside the gene matches. The CDR3 has 14 amino acids. The CDR3 loop is CASSSRDRGNEQYF. In DNA form, the CDR3 reads TGTGCCAGCAGCTCCCGGGACAGGGGGAACGAGCAGTACTTC.

A word on this clonotype: A much larger clone lies a single base off, so this may be a read error. This chain links TRBV12-3 or TRBV12-4 with TRBJ2-2; 7 bases agree with TRBD2. V was pared by 5 bases and J by 1 base, with 13 bases of the junction left unmatched. The CDR3 has 18 residues. The CDR3 DNA follows: TGTGCCAGCAGTATATCCGGGGGGTATTTGGGGAACACCGGGGAGCTGTTTTTT. Translating gives CASSISGGYLGNTGELFF.

The V and J genes are TRBV4-3 and TRBJ1-1; D possibly corresponds to TRBD1 (6 bases). Per germline, CDR1 LGHNA and CDR2 YSLEER. V lost 0 bases to trimming and J lost 3 bases, with 14 bases between them. The CDR3 is made up of 16 amino acids. Here the CDR3 reads CASSQDGGYVDTEAFF. Written as DNA, the CDR3 is TGCGCCAGCAGCCAAGATGGGGGCTATGTGGACACTGAAGCTTTCTTT.

Ten or more counts support this clonotype. The chain uses TRBV7-9 and TRBJ2-2; D is uncertain. Germline CDR1 SEHNR, CDR2 FQNEAQ (reference sequence). This CDR3 has 13 residues. The germline V and J ends were trimmed by 5 bases and 2 bases, with 6 bases remaining between them. This CDR3 reads CASSAPNTGELFF. CDR3 nucleotide sequence: TGTGCCAGCAGCGCACCCAACACCGGGGAGCTGTTTTTT.

A few counts support this clonotype. The chain has TRBV12-5 and TRBJ1-1; D perhaps matches TRBD1 (5 bases). Between the trimmed V and J ends, which lost 4 bases and 6 bases, there was a span of 12 bases. Germline CDR1 is LGHNT and CDR2 is FRNRAP. CDR3 length: 13 residues. The CDR3 loop reads CASGSDGGSEAFF. For the CDR3, the DNA is TGTGCTAGTGGTTCCGATGGGGGATCTGAAGCTTTCTTT.

This clonotype was picked up a small number of times. The genes are TRBV15 and TRBJ2-2; no clear D. V lost 3 bases and J 10 bases, leaving 24 bases between the germline ends. The CDR3 consists of 17 residues. Germline CDR1 and CDR2: LNHNV and YYDKDF (reference sequence). The CDR3 coding sequence is TGTGCCACCAGCAGCTCCCCCCCCGGGCAATTTCTGGAGGAGCTGTTTTTT. Translating it yields CATSSSPPGQFLEELFF.